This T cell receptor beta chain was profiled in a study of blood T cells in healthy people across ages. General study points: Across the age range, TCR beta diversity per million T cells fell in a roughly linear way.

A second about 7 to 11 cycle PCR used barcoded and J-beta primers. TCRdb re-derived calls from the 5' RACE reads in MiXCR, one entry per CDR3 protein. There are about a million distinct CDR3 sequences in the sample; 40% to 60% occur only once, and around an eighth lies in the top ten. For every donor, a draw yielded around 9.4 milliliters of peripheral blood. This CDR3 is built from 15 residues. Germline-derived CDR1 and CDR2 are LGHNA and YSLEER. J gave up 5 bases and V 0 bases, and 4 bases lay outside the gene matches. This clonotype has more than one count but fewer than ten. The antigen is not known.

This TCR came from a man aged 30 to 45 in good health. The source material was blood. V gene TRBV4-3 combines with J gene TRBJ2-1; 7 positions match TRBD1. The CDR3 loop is CASSQDRGINNEQFF. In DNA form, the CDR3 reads TGCGCCAGCAGCCAAGACAGGGGGATCAACAATGAGCAGTTCTTC.